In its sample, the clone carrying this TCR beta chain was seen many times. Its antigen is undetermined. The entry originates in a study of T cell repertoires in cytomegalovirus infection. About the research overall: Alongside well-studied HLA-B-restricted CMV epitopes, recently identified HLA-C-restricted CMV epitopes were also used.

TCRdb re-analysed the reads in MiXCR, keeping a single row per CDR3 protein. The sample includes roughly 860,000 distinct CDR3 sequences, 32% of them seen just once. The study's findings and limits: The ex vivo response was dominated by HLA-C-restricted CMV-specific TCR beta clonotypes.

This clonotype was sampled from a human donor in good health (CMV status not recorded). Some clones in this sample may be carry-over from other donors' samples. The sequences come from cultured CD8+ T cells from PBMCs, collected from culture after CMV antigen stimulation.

This chain's CDR3 is CASSLEGRGTEAFF. The CDR3 DNA reads TGTGCCAGCAGCTTAGAGGGGCGGGGAACTGAAGCTTTCTTT. This chain links TRBV7-8 with TRBJ1-1, with a possible D match to TRBD1 (5 bases). Germline values: CDR1 SGHVS, CDR2 FQNEAQ. This CDR3 is built from 14 residues. The V and J ends lost 1 base and 5 bases respectively, with 11 bases between them.